This section outlines one TCR beta chain sequence together with its context. From the RT-PCR reads, TCRdb called clonotypes with MiXCR, one entry per CDR3 protein. The sample lists more than 150,000 distinct CDR3 sequences, about a quarter seen once, with roughly a quarter in the top ten. This sample was included in a study of patients and donors after allogeneic stem cell transplantation. The V end lost 5 bases, the J end lost 2 bases, and 15 bases lay between the germline ends. The CDR3 is 15 amino acids. The V gene's germline CDR1 is SGHRS and CDR2 YFSETQ. This clonotype originated in a human donor who was either an allogeneic HSCT recipient or a stem cell or donor lymphocyte infusion donor (not recorded which). It is not recorded whose cells these are; they may come from a transplant donor. Sequencing input: blood, either unsorted or a sorted T cell fraction (not recorded which). V usage is TRBV5-1 and J usage is TRBJ2-3, with D possibly being TRBD1 or TRBD2 (5 bases each). This CDR3 is CASRFGTLHTDTQYF. The CDR3 region has the DNA TGCGCCAGCAGGTTCGGGACCCTACACACAGATACGCAGTATTTT. Together with reference TRBV5-1 and TRBJ2-3, the CDR3 gives the full variable domain: KAGVTQTPRYLIKTRGQQVTLSCSPISGHRSVSWYQQTPGQGLQFLFEYFSETQRNKGNFPGRFSGRQFSNSRSEMNVSTLELGDSALYLCASRFGTLHTDTQYFGPGTRLTVL.